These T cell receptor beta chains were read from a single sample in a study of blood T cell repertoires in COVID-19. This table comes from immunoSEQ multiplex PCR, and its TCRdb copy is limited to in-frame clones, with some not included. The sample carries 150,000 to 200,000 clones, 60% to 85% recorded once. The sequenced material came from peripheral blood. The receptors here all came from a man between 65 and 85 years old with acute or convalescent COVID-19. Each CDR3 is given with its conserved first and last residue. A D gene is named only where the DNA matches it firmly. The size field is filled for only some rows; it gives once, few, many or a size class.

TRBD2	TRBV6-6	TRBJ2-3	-	CASSRLADTQYF	TGTGCCAGCAGCCGACTAGCCGATACGCAGTATTTT
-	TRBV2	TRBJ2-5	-	CASSEGQGKETQYF	TGTGCCAGCAGTGAAGGGCAGGGGAAAGAGACCCAGTACTTC
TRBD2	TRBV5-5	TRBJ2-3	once	CASSLLAGGFLRTDTQYF	TGTGCCAGCAGCTTACTAGCGGGGGGCTTCCTACGCACAGATACGCAGTATTTT
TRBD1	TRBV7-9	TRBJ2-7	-	CASSSNEGQGAYEQYF	TGTGCCAGCAGTTCTAATGAGGGACAGGGGGCCTACGAGCAGTACTTC
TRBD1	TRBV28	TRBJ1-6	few	CASRRQGAGSPLHF	TGTGCCAGCAGACGACAGGGGGCAGGTTCACCCCTCCACTTT
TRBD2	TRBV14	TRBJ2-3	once	CASSQELAGRTDTQYF	TGTGCCAGCAGCCAAGAGTTAGCGGGGCGCACAGATACGCAGTATTTT
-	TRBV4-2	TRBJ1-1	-	CASTREGNTEAFF	TGTGCCAGCACCCGGGAGGGGAACACTGAAGCTTTCTTT
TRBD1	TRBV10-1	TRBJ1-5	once	CASSDGQDNQPQHF	TGCGCCAGCAGTGACGGACAGGACAATCAGCCCCAGCATTTT
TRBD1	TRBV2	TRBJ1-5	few	CASRGAGGTGNQPQHF	TGTGCCAGCAGAGGGGCAGGGGGCACGGGCAATCAGCCCCAGCATTTT
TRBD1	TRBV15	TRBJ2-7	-	CATSRRQGKSEQYF	TGTGCCACCAGCAGGAGACAGGGGAAGAGCGAGCAGTACTTC
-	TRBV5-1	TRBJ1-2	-	CASSLGAERNYGYTF	TGCGCCAGCAGCTTGGGGGCAGAACGCAACTATGGCTACACCTTC
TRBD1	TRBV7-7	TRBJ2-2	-	CASSLARGKAGELFF	TGTGCCAGCAGCTTAGCCAGGGGGAAAGCCGGGGAGCTGTTTTTT